Listed below are T cell receptor beta chains from one sample, sequenced in a study of cytomegalovirus exposure and HLA in healthy donors. Assay: immunoSEQ multiplex PCR; the TCRdb copy retains only in-frame clones and omits some. The sample shows 100,000 to 150,000 clones, around 76% of them seen only once. Input material: PBMCs. These receptors came from a woman in her sixties or seventies in good health and CMV-seropositive. Both conserved end residues are part of each CDR3. A D gene is named only where the DNA matches it firmly. Size is stated for part of the rows, as once, few or many counts, or as a class when the clone is expanded.

>-|few|TRBJ2-2|TRBV30
CAWTGRAGELFF
TGTGCCTGGACAGGGCGAGCCGGGGAGCTGTTTTTT
>TRBD1|-|TRBJ1-4|TRBV2
CASRLNRGSNEKLFF
TGTGCCAGCAGGTTAAACAGGGGATCTAATGAAAAACTGTTTTTT
>TRBD2|-|TRBJ2-7|TRBV4-3
CASSQVGGSSYEQYF
TGCGCCAGCAGCCAAGTGGGGGGGAGCTCCTACGAGCAGTACTTC
>-|-|TRBJ2-7|TRBV4-2
CASSLPWRPNSYEQYF
TGTGCCAGCAGCCTCCCTTGGAGGCCGAACTCCTACGAGCAGTACTTC
>TRBD1|-|TRBJ2-7|TRBV5-5
CASSLRGQGLYEQYF
TGTGCCAGCAGCTTGAGGGGACAGGGGTTATACGAGCAGTACTTC
>-|-|TRBJ1-1|TRBV7-9
CASTSGRGDTEAFF
TGTGCCAGCACCTCCGGGAGGGGAGACACTGAAGCTTTCTTT
>TRBD1|-|TRBJ1-3|TRBV5-8
CASSYPTGYGNTIYF
TGTGCCAGCAGCTACCCGACAGGGTATGGAAACACCATATATTTT
>-|-|TRBJ1-4|TRBV29-1
CSVVVREKLFF
TGCAGCGTTGTGGTCAGGGAAAAACTGTTTTTT
>-|-|TRBJ2-1|TRBV21-1
CASSQEGGGNEQFF
TGTGCCAGCAGCCAGGAGGGGGGGGGAAATGAGCAGTTCTTC
>TRBD1|-|TRBJ2-3|TRBV4-3
CASSQRQGPTITDTQYF
TGCGCCAGCAGCCAACGACAGGGGCCTACTATCACAGATACGCAGTATTTT
>TRBD1|-|TRBJ1-1|TRBV2
CASSQDRSEAFF
TGTGCCAGCAGTCAGGACAGGTCCGAGGCTTTCTTT
>TRBD1|-|TRBJ1-1|TRBV4-1
CTSSQPQGARAEAFF
TGCACCAGCAGCCAACCCCAGGGGGCCCGCGCTGAAGCTTTCTTT
>-|-|TRBJ1-2|TRBV19
CASSIGRQTYGYTF
TGTGCCAGTAGTATAGGTCGACAGACTTATGGCTACACCTTC
>TRBD1|once|TRBJ1-1|TRBV11-1
CASSRKTGGYTEAFF
TGTGCCAGCAGCCGGAAGACAGGGGGCTACACTGAAGCTTTCTTT
>TRBD1|-|TRBJ1-2|TRBV7-2
CASSSPGQGAYGYTF
TGTGCCAGCAGCTCGCCCGGACAGGGGGCGTATGGCTACACCTTC
>-|-|TRBJ1-2|TRBV7-9
CSSSLTLYGYTF
TGTTCCAGCAGTCTGACATTGTATGGCTACACCTTC
>TRBD2|-|TRBJ2-1|TRBV4-3
CASSQSRTSGYNEQFF
TGCGCCAGCAGCCAATCAAGGACTAGCGGCTACAATGAGCAGTTCTTC
>TRBD1|-|TRBJ2-7|TRBV9
CASSSEGASYEQYF
TGTGCCAGCAGCTCCGAGGGGGCCTCCTACGAGCAGTACTTC
>TRBD2|-|TRBJ2-1|TRBV5-6
CASSPIGGGPYNEQFF
TGTGCCAGCAGCCCGATCGGGGGGGGACCCTACAATGAGCAGTTCTTC
>TRBD1|-|TRBJ2-1|TRBV30
CAWATGKEQFF
TGTGCCTGGGCGACAGGGAAAGAGCAGTTCTTC
>-|-|TRBJ2-5|TRBV29-1
CSVELGGRETQYF
TGCAGCGTTGAGCTTGGGGGCCGAGAGACCCAGTACTTC
>TRBD2|once|TRBJ2-1|TRBV5-1
CASSATGTSGVYNEQFF
TGCGCCAGCAGCGCCACCGGGACTAGCGGGGTTTACAATGAGCAGTTCTTC
>TRBD2|once|TRBJ2-1|TRBV9
CASSVGGFSLGGEQFF
TGTGCCAGCAGCGTAGGGGGCTTTTCCCTGGGGGGGGAGCAGTTCTTC
>TRBD1|-|TRBJ2-7|TRBV7-8
CASSPGTGNPYEQYF
TGTGCCAGCAGCCCTGGGACAGGGAACCCCTACGAGCAGTACTTC
>-|-|TRBJ1-5|TRBV7-9
CASSSFPGSNQPQHF
TGTGCCAGCAGCTCATTCCCGGGTAGCAATCAGCCCCAGCATTTT
>TRBD1|once|TRBJ2-7|TRBV18
CASSPSDRGYEQYF
TGTGCCAGCTCCCCATCGGACAGGGGTTACGAGCAGTACTTC
>TRBD2|-|TRBJ2-1|TRBV6-6
CASSVAGGPNEQFF
TGTGCCAGCAGCGTAGCGGGAGGGCCTAATGAGCAGTTCTTC
>-|-|TRBJ1-5|TRBV27
CASSLYRANQPQHF
TGTGCCAGCTCCCTTTACAGGGCCAATCAGCCCCAGCATTTT
>TRBD1|-|TRBJ1-1|TRBV4-3
CASSPGDRGVEAFF
TGCGCCAGCAGCCCGGGGGACAGGGGAGTTGAAGCTTTCTTT
>TRBD2|-|TRBJ2-7|TRBV19
CASMGEKGLAGGPYEQYF
TGTGCCAGTATGGGGGAAAAGGGACTAGCGGGAGGACCCTACGAGCAGTACTTC
>-|-|TRBJ1-2|TRBV19
CASTQRTVYGYTF
TGTGCCAGTACACAGAGGACAGTCTATGGCTACACCTTC
>TRBD1|-|TRBJ1-1|TRBV9
CASSVVSGGAEAFF
TGTGCCAGCAGCGTAGTTTCAGGGGGCGCTGAAGCTTTCTTT
>-|-|TRBJ1-2|TRBV6-4
CASSDSGRAHGYTF
TGTGCCAGCAGTGACTCGGGCAGGGCCCATGGCTACACCTTC
>-|once|TRBJ1-2|TRBV4-3
CASSQAFRGNGYTF
TGCGCCAGCAGCCAAGCTTTCAGGGGAAATGGCTACACCTTC
>TRBD1|-|TRBJ1-2|TRBV29-1
CSVGPGQPFYGYTF
TGCAGCGTTGGACCGGGACAGCCATTCTATGGCTACACCTTC
>-|-|TRBJ2-6|TRBV2
CASRGGTAGANVLTF
TGTGCCAGCAGAGGGGGGACAGCTGGGGCCAACGTCCTGACTTTC
>TRBD1|-|TRBJ2-7|TRBV6-1
CATTGTGVRAQYF
TGTGCCACTACCGGGACAGGGGTTAGGGCGCAGTACTTC
>-|once|TRBJ1-2|TRBV7-2
CASSFGQPRAYTF
TGTGCCAGCAGCTTCGGACAGCCCCGGGCCTACACCTTC
>TRBD2|few|TRBJ2-7|TRBV5-3
CARSLSAGDLSYEQYF
TGTGCCAGAAGCTTATCGGCGGGAGACCTCTCCTACGAGCAGTACTTC
>TRBD1|-|TRBJ2-7|TRBV18
CASSPQGTGRYEQYF
TGTGCCAGCTCACCACAGGGGACAGGGAGGTACGAGCAGTACTTC
>-|-|TRBJ2-7|TRBV4-3
CASSQDWVAGPNYEQYF
TGCGCCAGCAGCCAAGATTGGGTGGCGGGGCCAAACTACGAGCAGTACTTC
>-|-|TRBJ2-3|TRBV15
CATSPGKDTDTQYF
TGTGCCACCAGCCCAGGGAAGGACACAGATACGCAGTATTTT
>TRBD1|few|TRBJ1-2|TRBV4-3
CASSQTGVGYTF
TGCGCCAGCAGCCAGACAGGGGTGGGCTACACCTTC
>TRBD2|-|TRBJ2-1|TRBV9
CASSVSGRTGEEQFF
TGTGCCAGCAGCGTTAGCGGGAGGACGGGGGAGGAGCAGTTCTTC
>-|-|TRBJ1-5|TRBV7-9
CASSPGPQNQPQHF
TGTGCCAGCAGCCCAGGGCCCCAAAATCAGCCCCAGCATTTT
>-|-|TRBJ1-1|TRBV9
CASSARGVTGMNTEAFF
TGTGCCAGCAGCGCCCGAGGAGTTACGGGGATGAACACTGAAGCTTTCTTT
>-|-|TRBJ2-1|TRBV2
CASRVQARGDEQFF
TGTGCCAGCAGAGTTCAAGCCAGGGGCGATGAGCAGTTCTTC
>-|-|TRBJ1-5|TRBV6-5
CASRLQGNQPQHF
TGTGCCAGCAGACTACAGGGAAATCAGCCCCAGCATTTT
>-|-|TRBJ2-3|TRBV2
CASSAVGTDTQYF
TGTGCCAGCAGTGCGGTGGGCACAGATACGCAGTATTTT
>-|-|TRBJ1-2|TRBV19
CASSGETLDGYTF
TGTGCCAGTAGTGGGGAGACTTTGGATGGCTACACCTTC
>-|few|TRBJ2-1|TRBV9
CASSPSGFNYNEQFF
TGTGCCAGCAGTCCGAGCGGGTTCAACTACAATGAGCAGTTCTTC
>TRBD1|-|TRBJ2-7|TRBV7-2
CASSLGTVSINEQYF
TGTGCCAGCAGCTTGGGGACAGTGAGTATCAACGAGCAGTACTTC
>-|-|TRBJ2-1|TRBV9
CASSAESGRYNEQFF
TGTGCCAGCAGCGCAGAGAGCGGGCGATACAATGAGCAGTTCTTC
>-|-|TRBJ1-3|TRBV15
CATSGSSGNTIYF
TGTGCCACCAGCGGGAGCTCTGGAAACACCATATATTTT
>-|-|TRBJ2-1|TRBV10-2
CASSGSSAYNEQFF
TGCGCCAGCAGCGGATCGAGCGCCTACAATGAGCAGTTCTTC
>-|-|TRBJ2-7|TRBV6-1
CASRQGSYEQYF
TGTGCCAGCAGACAGGGTTCGTACGAGCAGTACTTC
>-|-|TRBJ1-1|TRBV27
CASSLSRGMNTEAFF
TGTGCCAGCAGTTTATCGCGGGGTATGAACACTGAAGCTTTCTTT